The table lists the clone carrying this T cell receptor beta chain with many counts. The antigen remains undetermined. These data come from a study of read filtering for tumor transcriptome and immune sequencing. Study as a whole: After DNase treatment, RNA was made into whole-transcriptome libraries. Per sample, TCR-region reads ranged about 4.05 to 10.27 million by IR-seq, 85 to 1273 by RNA-seq. General study results and limits: Even smaller IR-seq throughput identified most shared clonotypes. Without single-read clonotypes, shared clonotype proportions correlated more between IR-seq and RNA-seq.

From approximately 430 ng of RNA, a library with molecular barcoded alpha/delta and beta/gamma adaptors was made. TCRdb processed the reads anew with MiXCR; each CDR3 protein has one entry. Among about 90,000 distinct CDR3 sequences listed, 9% to 15% were seen once. V was pared by 0 bases and J by 6 bases, with 4 bases of the junction left unmatched. This CDR3 spans 14 amino acids. The V gene's germline CDR1 is DFQATT and CDR2 SNEGSKA (reference sequence). This receptor was identified in a donor older than 35 with multiple myeloma. The V call is TRBV20-1, the J call TRBJ1-5, with TRBD1 matching 8 bases. Sample: a population of CD138-negative cells sorted from bone marrow. The CDR3 sequence is CSARDGTGGQPQHF. As DNA, the CDR3 is TGCAGTGCTAGAGATGGGACAGGAGGTCAGCCCCAGCATTTT.